This TCR beta chain was profiled in a study of blood T cell repertoires in COVID-19. Regarding this clone: One end of the junction is discordant with germline, which a read error may explain.

Profiled with immunoSEQ multiplex PCR; TCRdb holds only in-frame clones, not every one. The sample has about 160,000 clones, 80% to 95% seen once; the top ten hold 4.5% to 5%. This CDR3 has 18 amino acids. Germline V lookup: CDR1 SGHAT, CDR2 FQNNGV. Sequencing used peripheral blood. This TCR derives from a man aged 25-40 years with COVID-19, enrolled during active disease. This rearrangement joins TRBV11-2 to TRBJ1-4; 9 bases map to TRBD1. CDR3 protein: CASTLWGGTGTGNEKLFF. The CDR3 DNA follows: TGTGCCAGCACCTTATGGGGGGGAACCGGGACAGGGAATGAAAAACTGTTTTTT.